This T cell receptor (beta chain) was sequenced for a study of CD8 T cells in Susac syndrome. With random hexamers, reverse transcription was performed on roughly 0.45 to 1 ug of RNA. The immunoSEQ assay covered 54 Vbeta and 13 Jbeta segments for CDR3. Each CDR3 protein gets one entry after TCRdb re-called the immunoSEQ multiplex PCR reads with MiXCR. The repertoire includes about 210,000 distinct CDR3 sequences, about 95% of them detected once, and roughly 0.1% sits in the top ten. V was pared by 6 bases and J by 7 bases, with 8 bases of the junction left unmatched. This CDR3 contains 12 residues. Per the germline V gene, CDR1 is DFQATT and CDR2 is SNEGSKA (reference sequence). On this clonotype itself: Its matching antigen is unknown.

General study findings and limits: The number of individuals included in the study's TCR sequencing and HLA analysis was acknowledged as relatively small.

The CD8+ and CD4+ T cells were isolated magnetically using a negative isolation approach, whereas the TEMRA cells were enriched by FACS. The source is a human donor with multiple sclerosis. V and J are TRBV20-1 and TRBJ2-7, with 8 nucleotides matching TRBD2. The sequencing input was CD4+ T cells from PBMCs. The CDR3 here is CSAPRGLVEQYF. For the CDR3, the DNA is TGCAGTGCCCCCAGGGGACTAGTTGAGCAGTACTTC.